This T cell receptor beta chain was retrieved from a study of blood T cells in healthy people across ages. Combining a sample-barcoded 5' primer with a J-beta primer mix, a second PCR ran for roughly 7 to 11 cycles. In TCRdb, the 5' RACE reads were re-called with MiXCR into one record per CDR3 protein. The sample has approximately 780,000 distinct CDR3 sequences; 25% to 30% are singletons. They isolated at least 7 million PBMCs from each sample. The germline CDR1 and CDR2 sequences are LGHNA and YNFKEQ. Trimming shortened V by 0 bases and J by 12 bases, and 15 bases separated the two germline ends. CDR3 length: 13 amino acids. With regard to this clonotype: The antigen remains unidentified.

Broader study findings: It was found that TCR beta diversity correlated strongly with the percentage of naive T cells. Versus aged donors, long-lived donors had higher diversity and more naive CD4+ cells.

These records were also assigned to another study, of T cells of mothers and their children. According to that study: The sample comes from several healthy Caucasian donors: mothers and children.

The receptor's source is a boy aged 5-17 years in good health. Sequences were obtained from blood. This sequence joins TRBV4-2 and TRBJ2-7; tentatively, D is TRBD2 (6 bases). The DNA of the CDR3 is TGTGCCAGCAGCCAAGAAGGAGGGGTACTTTTGTACTTC. Amino acids: CASSQEGGVLLYF.